This passage covers 5 T cell receptor beta chains from one sample sequenced in a study of CD8+ T cells in alopecia areata. Following RNA extraction, reverse transcription yielded cDNA that acted as the sequencing template. Generated by immunoSEQ multiplex PCR, the TCRdb table keeps only in-frame clones and is missing some. The data hold some 170,000 clones, with roughly 66% observed a single time. The sample was CD8+ T cells sorted from blood, taken at week 0. These receptors were collected from a human donor with alopecia areata.

The chain links TRBV27 to TRBJ2-7; 8 nucleotides agree with TRBD1. V gave up 3 bases and J gave up 3 bases; unmatched junction bases: 4. Per the germline V gene, CDR1 is MNHEY and CDR2 is SMNVEV (reference sequence). CDR3 length: 14 amino acids. The CDR3 bases are TGTGCCAGCAGTTTCGCAGGGGGCAGCTACGAGCAGTACTTC. Residues: CASSFAGGSYEQYF.

This chain joins TRBV29-1 and TRBJ2-3, with D possibly TRBD2 on 9 matching bases. CDR3 length: 14 amino acids. The germline gives CDR1 SQVTM, CDR2 ANQGSEA. V was shortened by 7 bases and J by 10 bases, with 24 bases between the two germline ends. In DNA, the CDR3 is TGCAGCGCCGAGACAGGGGACTTAGCGGGGGCGCAGTATTTT. Translation gives CSAETGDLAGAQYF.

The chain combines TRBV7-8 with TRBJ2-2; D possibly corresponds to TRBD2 (6 bases). The CDR3 has 11 amino acids. The germline V gene encodes CDR1 SGHVS and CDR2 FQNEAQ. Trimming pared 8 bases from V and 6 bases from J, leaving 7 bases between. DNA of the CDR3: TGTGCCAGCTCGGGGGCCGGGGAGCTGTTTTTT. Translation: CASSGAGELFF.

V usage is TRBV11-3 and J usage is TRBJ2-7; D is unresolved. Between the trimmed V and J ends, which lost 6 bases and 5 bases, there was a span of 17 bases. Germline assignment: CDR1 SGHNT and CDR2 YENEEA. The CDR3 is 14 residues long. As DNA, the CDR3 is TGTGCCAGCAGGGACCGGTCCAAAAGGGACGAGCAGTACTTC. Translated, it gives CASRDRSKRDEQYF.

This clone was seen a handful of times. V gene TRBV5-1 combines with J gene TRBJ2-7; maybe TRBD1 (5 bases). Germline V gene lookup returns CDR1 SGHRS and CDR2 YFSETQ. Deletions cut 5 bases from V and 1 base from J, with 7 bases between. This CDR3 spans 12 amino acids. The CDR3 coding sequence is TGCGCCAGCAGAGGGGATTCCTACGAGCAGTACTTC. This gives the protein CASRGDSYEQYF.